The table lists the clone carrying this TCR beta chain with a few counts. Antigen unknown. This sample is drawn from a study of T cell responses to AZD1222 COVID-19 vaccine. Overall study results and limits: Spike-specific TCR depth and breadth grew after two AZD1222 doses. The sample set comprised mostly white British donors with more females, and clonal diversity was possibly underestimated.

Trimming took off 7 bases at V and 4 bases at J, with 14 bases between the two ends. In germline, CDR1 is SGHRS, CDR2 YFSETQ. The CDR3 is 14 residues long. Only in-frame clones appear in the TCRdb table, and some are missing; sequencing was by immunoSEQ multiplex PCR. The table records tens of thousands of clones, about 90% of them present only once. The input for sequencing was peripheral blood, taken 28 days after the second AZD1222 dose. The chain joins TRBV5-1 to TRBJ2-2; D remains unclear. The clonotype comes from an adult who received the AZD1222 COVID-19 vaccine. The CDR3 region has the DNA TGCGCCAGCGTTGATAGGGTCAGCACCGGGGAGCTGTTTTTT. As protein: CASVDRVSTGELFF.